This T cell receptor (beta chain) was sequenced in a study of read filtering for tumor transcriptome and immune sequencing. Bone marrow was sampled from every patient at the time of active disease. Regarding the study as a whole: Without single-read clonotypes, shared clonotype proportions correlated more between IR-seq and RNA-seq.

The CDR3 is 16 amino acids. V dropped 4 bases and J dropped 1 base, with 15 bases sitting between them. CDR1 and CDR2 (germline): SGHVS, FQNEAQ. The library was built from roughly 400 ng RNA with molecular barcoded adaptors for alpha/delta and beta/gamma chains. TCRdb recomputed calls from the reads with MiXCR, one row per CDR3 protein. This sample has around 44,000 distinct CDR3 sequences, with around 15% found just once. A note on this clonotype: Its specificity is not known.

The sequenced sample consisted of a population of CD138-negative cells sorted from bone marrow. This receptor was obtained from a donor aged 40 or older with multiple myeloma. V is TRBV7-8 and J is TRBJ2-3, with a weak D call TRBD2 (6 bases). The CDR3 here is CASSSSLALGTDTQYF. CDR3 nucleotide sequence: TGTGCCAGCAGCTCGTCGCTAGCGCTAGGCACAGATACGCAGTATTTT.